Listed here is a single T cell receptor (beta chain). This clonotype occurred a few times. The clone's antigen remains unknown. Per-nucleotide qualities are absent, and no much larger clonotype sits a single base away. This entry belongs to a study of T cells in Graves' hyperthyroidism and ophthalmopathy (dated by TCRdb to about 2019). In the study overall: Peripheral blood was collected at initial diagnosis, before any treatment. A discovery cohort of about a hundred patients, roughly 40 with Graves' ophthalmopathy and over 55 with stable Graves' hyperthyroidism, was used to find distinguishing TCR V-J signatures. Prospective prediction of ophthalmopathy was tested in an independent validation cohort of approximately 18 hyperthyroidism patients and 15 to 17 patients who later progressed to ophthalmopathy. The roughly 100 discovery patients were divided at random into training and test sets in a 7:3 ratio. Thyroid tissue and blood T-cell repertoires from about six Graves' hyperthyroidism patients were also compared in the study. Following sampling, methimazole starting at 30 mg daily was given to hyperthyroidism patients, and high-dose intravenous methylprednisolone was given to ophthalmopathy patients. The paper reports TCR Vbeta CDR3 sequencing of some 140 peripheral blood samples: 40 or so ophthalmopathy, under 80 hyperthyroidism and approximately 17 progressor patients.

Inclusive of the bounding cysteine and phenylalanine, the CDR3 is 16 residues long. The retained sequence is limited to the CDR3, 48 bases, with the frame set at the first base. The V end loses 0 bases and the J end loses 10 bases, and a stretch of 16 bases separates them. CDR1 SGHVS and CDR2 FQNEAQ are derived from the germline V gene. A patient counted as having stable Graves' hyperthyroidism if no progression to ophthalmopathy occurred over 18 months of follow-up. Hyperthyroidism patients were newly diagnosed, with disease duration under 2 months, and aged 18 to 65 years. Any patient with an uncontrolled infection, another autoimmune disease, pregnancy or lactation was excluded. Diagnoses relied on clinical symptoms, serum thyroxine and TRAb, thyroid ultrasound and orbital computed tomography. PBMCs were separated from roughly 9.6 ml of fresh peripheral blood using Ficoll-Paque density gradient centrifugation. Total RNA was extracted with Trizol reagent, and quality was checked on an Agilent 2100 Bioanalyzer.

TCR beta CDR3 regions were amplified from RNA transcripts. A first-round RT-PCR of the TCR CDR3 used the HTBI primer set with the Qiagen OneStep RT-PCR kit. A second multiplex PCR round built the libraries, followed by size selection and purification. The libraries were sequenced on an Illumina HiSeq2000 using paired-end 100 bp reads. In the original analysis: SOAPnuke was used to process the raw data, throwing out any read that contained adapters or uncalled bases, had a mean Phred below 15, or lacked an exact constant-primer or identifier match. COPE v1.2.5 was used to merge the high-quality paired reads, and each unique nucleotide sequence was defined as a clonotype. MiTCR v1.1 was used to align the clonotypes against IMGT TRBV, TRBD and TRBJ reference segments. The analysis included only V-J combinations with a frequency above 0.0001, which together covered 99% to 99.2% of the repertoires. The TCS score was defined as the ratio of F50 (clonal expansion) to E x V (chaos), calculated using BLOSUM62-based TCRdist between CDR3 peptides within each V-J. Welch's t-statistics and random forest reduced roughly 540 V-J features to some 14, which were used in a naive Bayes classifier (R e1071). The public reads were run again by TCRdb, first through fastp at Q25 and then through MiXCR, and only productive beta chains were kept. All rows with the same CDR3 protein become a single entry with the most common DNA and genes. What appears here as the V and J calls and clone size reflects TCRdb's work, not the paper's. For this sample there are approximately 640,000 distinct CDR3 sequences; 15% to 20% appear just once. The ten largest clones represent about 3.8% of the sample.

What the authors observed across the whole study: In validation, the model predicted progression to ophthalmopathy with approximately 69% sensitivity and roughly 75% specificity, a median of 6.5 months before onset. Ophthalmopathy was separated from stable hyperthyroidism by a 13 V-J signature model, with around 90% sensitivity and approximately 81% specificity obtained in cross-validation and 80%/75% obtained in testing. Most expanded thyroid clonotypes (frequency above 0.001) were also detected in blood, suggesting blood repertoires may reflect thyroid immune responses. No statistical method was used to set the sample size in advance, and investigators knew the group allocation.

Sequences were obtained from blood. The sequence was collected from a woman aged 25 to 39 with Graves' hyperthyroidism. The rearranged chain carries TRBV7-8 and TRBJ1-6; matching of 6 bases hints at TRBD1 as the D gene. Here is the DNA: TGTGCCAGCAGCTTAGCTGGGGGGCTAGTCGAATCACCCCTCCACTTT. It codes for CASSLAGGLVESPLHF.